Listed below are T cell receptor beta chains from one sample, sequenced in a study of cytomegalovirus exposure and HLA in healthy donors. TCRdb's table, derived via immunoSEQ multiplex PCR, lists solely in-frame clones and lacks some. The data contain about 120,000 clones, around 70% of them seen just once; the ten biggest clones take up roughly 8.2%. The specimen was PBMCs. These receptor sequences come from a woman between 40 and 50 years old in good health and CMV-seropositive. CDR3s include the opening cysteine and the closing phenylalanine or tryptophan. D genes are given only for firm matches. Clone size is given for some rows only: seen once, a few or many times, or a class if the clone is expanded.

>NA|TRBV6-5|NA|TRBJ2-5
TGTGCCAGCAGTTATTTTCGCGGGGACGAGACCCAGTACTTC
CASSYFRGDETQYF
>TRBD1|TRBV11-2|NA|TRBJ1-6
TGTGCCAGCACCAGAAGAGGGACAGGGGATTCACCCCTCCACTTT
CASTRRGTGDSPLHF
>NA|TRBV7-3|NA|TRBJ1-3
TGTGCCAGCAGCCTCAGCTCTGGAAACACCATATATTTT
CASSLSSGNTIYF
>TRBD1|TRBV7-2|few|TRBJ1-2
TGTGCCAGCAGCCTAGGGGGCAGGTATGGCTACACCTTC
CASSLGGRYGYTF
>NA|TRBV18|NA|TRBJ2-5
TGTGCCAGCTCACCAGTCATGGGGCGAGGAGAGACCCAGTACTTC
CASSPVMGRGETQYF
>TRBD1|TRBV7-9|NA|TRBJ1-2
TGTGCCAGCAGCTGGGCGACAGGGAAGAATGGCTACACCTTC
CASSWATGKNGYTF
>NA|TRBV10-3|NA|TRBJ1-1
TGTGCCCTGCGCGGGGGCTTGAACACTGAAGCTTTCTTT
CALRGGLNTEAFF
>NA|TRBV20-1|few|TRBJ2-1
TGCAGTGCTAGCCCTTACAATGAGCAGTTCTTC
CSASPYNEQFF
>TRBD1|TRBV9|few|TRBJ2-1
TGTGCCAGCAGCAGCCGGGACAGGGTCGACAATGAGCAGTTCTTC
CASSSRDRVDNEQFF
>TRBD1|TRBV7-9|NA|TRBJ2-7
TGTGCCAGCAGCTCCACGTCCCGGGACAGGGGAGTCAGGGACGAGCAGTACTTC
CASSSTSRDRGVRDEQYF
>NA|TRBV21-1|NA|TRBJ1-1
TGTGCCAGCAGCCTACATCAAGGGGGAAACACTGAAGCTTTCTTT
CASSLHQGGNTEAFF
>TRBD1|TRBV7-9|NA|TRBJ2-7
TGTGCCAGCAGCTTACTTGACAGGGCCGAGCAGTACTTC
CASSLLDRAEQYF
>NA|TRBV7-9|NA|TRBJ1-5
TGTGCCAGCAGCCACTTCGATAGCGTTGCCACTCAGCCCCAGCATTTT
CASSHFDSVATQPQHF
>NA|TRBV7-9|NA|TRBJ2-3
TGTGCCAGCAGTTTTCATACTAGCACAGATACGCAGTATTTT
CASSFHTSTDTQYF
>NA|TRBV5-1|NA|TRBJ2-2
TGCGCCAGCAGCCCCACAACAGGGTCTCCCGGGGAGCTGTTTTTT
CASSPTTGSPGELFF
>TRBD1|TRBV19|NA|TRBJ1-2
TGTGCCAGTAGTATAGCTCCCAGGGGGCGAGGCTACACCTTC
CASSIAPRGRGYTF
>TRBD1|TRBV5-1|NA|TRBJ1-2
TGCGCCAGCAGCGTCGGGGGAACCGGGACAGGCTATGGCTACACCTTC
CASSVGGTGTGYGYTF
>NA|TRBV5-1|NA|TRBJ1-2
TGCGCCAGCAGCTCGCCGCCAGGGTTCTATGGCTACACCTTC
CASSSPPGFYGYTF
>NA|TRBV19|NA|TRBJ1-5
TGTGCCAGTAGTGGAGGGGATAGGCCCCAGCATTTT
CASSGGDRPQHF
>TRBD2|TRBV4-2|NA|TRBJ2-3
TGTGCCAGCAGCCAAGGGGGTAGCGGGGTTTTAGATACGCAGTATTTT
CASSQGGSGVLDTQYF
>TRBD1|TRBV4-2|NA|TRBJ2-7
TGTGCCAGCAGCCAAGATTGGGACAGGTTCTACGAGCAGTACTTC
CASSQDWDRFYEQYF
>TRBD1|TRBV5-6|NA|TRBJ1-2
TGTGCCAGCAGCGGGACAGGGGGCAACTATGGCTACACCTTC
CASSGTGGNYGYTF
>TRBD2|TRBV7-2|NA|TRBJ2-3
TGTGCCAGCAGCTTAACGTTTAGCGGGGAAGTCGGTTATTTT
CASSLTFSGEVGYF
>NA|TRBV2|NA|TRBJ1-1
TGTGCCAGCAGTCGACAGAACACTGAAGCTTTCTTT
CASSRQNTEAFF
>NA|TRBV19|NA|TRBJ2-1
TGTGCCAGTAGTATAGAGGGAGTAGGGGGAAATGAGCAGTTCTTC
CASSIEGVGGNEQFF
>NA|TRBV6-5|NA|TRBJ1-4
TGTGCCAGCAGTCCCTGGGACCGGGGGGCCGAAAAACTGTTTTTT
CASSPWDRGAEKLFF
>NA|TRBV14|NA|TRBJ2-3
TGTGCCAGCAGCCAAGTCCTGTTGATAATGTTCGGGACAAGCGGCACAGATACGCAGTATTTT
CASSQVLLIMFGTSGTDTQYF
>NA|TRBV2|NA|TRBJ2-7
TGTGCCAGCACGGCAGGGGTAACCTACGAGCAGTACTTC
CASTAGVTYEQYF
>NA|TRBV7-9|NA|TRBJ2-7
TGTGCCAGCAGCTCCCCAGGGGCCTACGAGCAGTACTTC
CASSSPGAYEQYF
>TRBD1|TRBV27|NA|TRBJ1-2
TGTGCCAGCAGTTTAAGGAGACAGGGGATATATGGCTACACCTTC
CASSLRRQGIYGYTF
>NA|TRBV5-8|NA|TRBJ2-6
TGTGCCAGCAGGCAGGGCTCTGGGGCCAACGTCCTGACTTTC
CASRQGSGANVLTF
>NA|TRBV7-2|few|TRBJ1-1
TGTGCCAGCAGCTTCAGCGCCGAGAACACTGAAGCTTTCTTT
CASSFSAENTEAFF
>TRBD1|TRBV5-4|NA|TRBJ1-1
TGTGCCAACCAGGACAGGGGGAACACTGAAGCTTTCTTT
CANQDRGNTEAFF